What follows are 23 T cell receptor beta chains derived from one specimen sequenced in a study of T cells after posttransplantation cyclophosphamide. Here immunoSEQ multiplex PCR was the method, and the copy in TCRdb shows in-frame clones only, minus some. This sample has tens of thousands of clones, with just over 85% found just once. Input material: PBMCs. Receptor source: a man aged 30 to 39 with a blood cancer, CMV-positive, and with a related stem cell donor.

The J gene is TRBJ1-2, the V gene TRBV4-1, with 7 nucleotides matching TRBD1. CDR1 and CDR2 (germline): MGHRA, YSYEKL. This CDR3 has 16 residues. J gave up 2 bases and V 1 base, and 7 bases lay outside the gene matches. The CDR3 bases are TGCGCCAGCAGCCAAGTCTTAAGAGGGGGCAACTATGGCTACACCTTC. Amino acids: CASSQVLRGGNYGYTF.

This clone was seen more than once but under ten times. V is TRBV27 and J is TRBJ1-1, with TRBD1 identical over 7 bases. Trimming took 4 bases from V and 1 from J; bases not matched to a gene: 6. This CDR3 region has 15 residues. Germline V lookup: CDR1 MNHEY, CDR2 SMNVEV (reference sequence). CDR3 coding DNA: TGTGCCAGCAGTTCCCTTGGGACAGCGAACACTGAAGCTTTCTTT. The encoded protein is CASSSLGTANTEAFF.

This clone was picked up one time. This chain joins TRBV9 and TRBJ2-1; 7 positions match TRBD1. The germline V gene encodes CDR1 SGDLS and CDR2 YYNGEE. Trimming removed 7 bases from V and 9 bases from J; junction bases left unmatched: 16. The CDR3 extends over 15 amino acids. The CDR3 protein is CASGPGTALQGEQFF. The CDR3 region has the DNA TGTGCCAGCGGCCCCGGGACAGCCTTACAGGGTGAGCAGTTCTTC. Drawing the rest from reference TRBV9 and TRBJ2-1, the complete variable domain is DSGVTQTPKHLITATGQRVTLRCSPRSGDLSVYWYQQSLDQGLQFLIQYYNGEERAKGNILERFSAQQFPDLHSELNLSSLELGDSALYFCASGPGTALQGEQFFGPGTRLTVL.

About this clone itself: Compared with germline, one end of the junction differs, possibly owing to a read error. This chain uses TRBV14 with TRBJ2-3; TRBD1 is a possible D gene (6 bases). CDR1 is SGHDN and CDR2 is FVKESK in the germline V gene. The CDR3 has 15 residues. The CDR3 region has the DNA TGTGCCAGCAGTCAAGCTGTGGGGGCTGGATATACGCAGTATTTT. As protein: CASSQAVGAGYTQYF. The full variable domain, completed using reference TRBV14 and TRBJ2-3, is EAGVTQFPSHSVIEKGQTVTLRCDPISGHDNLYWYRRVMGKEIKFLLHFVKESKQDESGMPNNRFLAERTGGTYSTLKVQPAELEDSGVYFCASSQAVGAGYTQYFGPGTRLTVL.

V gene TRBV11-3 combines with J gene TRBJ2-1; 15 nucleotides match TRBD2. CDR1 is SGHNT and CDR2 is YENEEA in the germline V gene. The CDR3 spans 16 residues. Unmatched junction bases numbered 4, after V lost 3 bases and J lost 7 bases. The chain's CDR3 is CASSFRGTSGRNEQFF. For the CDR3, the DNA is TGTGCCAGCAGCTTCAGAGGGACTAGCGGGAGGAATGAGCAGTTCTTC.

The chain joins TRBV5-1 to TRBJ2-2; 7 nucleotides line up with TRBD2. This CDR3 comprises 17 residues. V was clipped by 2 bases and J by 4 bases; unmatched bases: 11. In germline, CDR1 is SGHRS, CDR2 YFSETQ. The CDR3 loop is CASSFFSSSGTTGELFF. The CDR3, as DNA: TGCGCCAGCAGCTTCTTTTCTTCAAGCGGGACCACCGGGGAGCTGTTTTTT.

J is TRBJ1-1 and V is TRBV30; perhaps TRBD1 as D (5 bases). This CDR3 region has 16 residues. V lost 5 bases, J lost 0 bases, and 19 bases lay in between. Germline CDR1 and CDR2: GTSNPN and SVGIG (reference sequence). The CDR3 region is CAWYRAGTIMNTEAFF. CDR3 nucleotides: TGTGCCTGGTATCGAGCAGGGACTATCATGAACACTGAAGCTTTCTTT.

This clone showed up just once. The chain couples TRBV27 to TRBJ1-5, with D unclear. Trimming stripped 0 bases from V and 0 bases from J, with 9 bases between. CDR1 and CDR2 from the germline V gene are MNHEY and SMNVEV (reference sequence). This CDR3 is built from 16 residues. CDR3 in amino acids: CASSLSSPYSNQPQHF. The DNA of the CDR3 is TGTGCCAGCAGTTTATCCTCTCCGTATAGCAATCAGCCCCAGCATTTT.

V and J are TRBV9 and TRBJ2-3; TRBD1 matches 7 bases. V shed 2 bases and J 3 bases; nucleotides not matched to a gene: 6. The CDR3 is made up of 15 amino acids. Germline assignment: CDR1 SGDLS and CDR2 YYNGEE. The CDR3 here is CASSVRQGWTDTQYF. The CDR3 DNA reads as TGTGCCAGCAGCGTGAGACAGGGTTGGACAGATACGCAGTATTTT.

The rearrangement uses TRBV7-8 and TRBJ2-5; the match to TRBD2 covers 7 bases. Trimming took 3 bases from V and 5 from J; bases not matched to a gene: 12. Germline lookup yields CDR1 SGHVS and CDR2 FQNEAQ. CDR3 length: 16 amino acids. Written as DNA, the CDR3 is TGTGCCAGCAGCTTTAGACTAGCATCCAGTGGGGAGACCCAGTACTTC. This codes for CASSFRLASSGETQYF.

CDR3 region: CASSATPTGGLAGYTF. In DNA, the CDR3 is TGTGCCAGCAGCGCCACCCCCACGGGGGGTTTGGCTGGCTACACCTTC. The chain employs TRBV9 and TRBJ1-2; possibly TRBD1 for D (5 bases). Per germline, CDR1 SGDLS and CDR2 YYNGEE. This CDR3 contains 16 residues. V shed 3 bases and J shed 7 bases, with 22 bases lying between them.

This chain links TRBV18 with TRBJ1-2; no reliable D call. The V gene lost 2 bases and the J gene lost 3 bases, with 10 bases spanning the gap. Germline CDR1 is KGHSH and CDR2 is LQKENI. The CDR3 sequence is 14 residues long. CDR3 nucleotides: TGTGCCAGCTCACCAACAAGCCGGGACTATGGCTACACCTTC. It is translated as CASSPTSRDYGYTF.

V usage is TRBV2 and J usage is TRBJ2-2, with TRBD1 matching 8 bases. The V gene end was trimmed by 3 bases and the J gene end by 6 bases; junction bases not matched to a gene: 6. The CDR3 runs to 15 residues. CDR1 and CDR2 from the germline V gene are SNHLY and FYNNEI. The chain's CDR3 is CASSDPGGFPGELFF. The CDR3, as DNA: TGTGCCAGCAGTGACCCAGGGGGCTTTCCCGGGGAGCTGTTTTTT.

The V gene is TRBV11-1, the J gene TRBJ2-5, with a weak D call TRBD2 (5 bases). Trimming took off 1 base at V and 3 bases at J, with 21 bases between the two ends. The germline CDR1 and CDR2 sequences are SGHAT and FQDESV (reference sequence). This CDR3 is 18 amino acids long. CDR3 residues: CASSLGGRAGETKETQYF. The CDR3 DNA reads TGTGCCAGCAGCTTAGGCGGTCGGGCTGGGGAGACCAAAGAGACCCAGTACTTC.

The chain links TRBV5-1 to TRBJ1-1, with a tentative D call TRBD1 (5 bases). There are 15 residues in the CDR3. CDR1 and CDR2 (germline): SGHRS, YFSETQ. V lost 0 bases and J 0 bases, leaving 9 bases between the germline ends. This chain's CDR3 is CASSLDRLMNTEAFF. The CDR3 DNA reads as TGCGCCAGCAGCTTGGACAGGCTTATGAACACTGAAGCTTTCTTT.

The J gene is TRBJ2-7, the V gene TRBV28; 8 nucleotides match TRBD1. The V gene end was trimmed by 6 bases and the J gene end by 3 bases; junction bases not matched to a gene: 10. CDR1 MDHEN and CDR2 SYDVKM come from the germline V gene. CDR3 length equals 15 residues. The CDR3 DNA reads TGTGCCAGCAGGGTGCGGACAGGGAAGGTCTACGAGCAGTACTTC. It codes for CASRVRTGKVYEQYF.

The chain carries TRBV30 and TRBJ2-7, with a weak D call TRBD2 (5 bases). V was cut by 0 bases and J by 2 bases, with 11 bases left in between. This CDR3 is 14 amino acids long. Germline loops: CDR1 GTSNPN, CDR2 SVGIG (reference sequence). Here the CDR3 DNA reads TGTGCCTGGAGTGTTGGAGGCTTGCCCTACGAGCAGTACTTC. Its translation: CAWSVGGLPYEQYF.

CDR3 nucleotides: TGTGCCAGCAGTCCAACAGGCTATGGCTACACCTTC. It yields the protein CASSPTGYGYTF. The chain combines TRBV2 with TRBJ1-2; possible D gene TRBD1, 5 bases. V was clipped by 5 bases and J by 4 bases, with 8 bases between them. This CDR3 has 12 residues. Germline-derived CDR1 and CDR2 are SNHLY and FYNNEI.

The chain links TRBV25-1 to TRBJ1-1; D call uncertain. This CDR3 has 11 amino acids. Germline CDR1 reads MGHDK; CDR2 reads SYGVNS. Deletions cut 6 bases from V and 0 bases from J, with 2 bases between. Here the CDR3 DNA reads TGTGCCAGCAGCATGAACACTGAAGCTTTCTTT. It codes for CASSMNTEAFF.

This rearrangement joins TRBV6-6 to TRBJ2-3; D is undetermined. CDR1 and CDR2 from the germline V gene are MNHNY and SVGAGI (reference sequence). The V end lost 2 bases, the J end lost 8 bases, and 20 bases lay between the germline ends. This CDR3 comprises 16 residues. This CDR3 reads CASSYSSAREALTQYF. In DNA, the CDR3 is TGTGCCAGCAGTTACAGTTCGGCCCGAGAGGCCCTTACGCAGTATTTT.

This clone was counted a few times. This chain joins TRBV6-6 and TRBJ1-2, with 7 nucleotides matching TRBD1. In germline, CDR1 is MNHNY, CDR2 SVGAGI (reference sequence). The length of the CDR3 is 15 residues. The V segment lost 2 bases and the J segment 3 bases; nucleotides outside the gene matches: 6. In DNA form, the CDR3 reads TGTGCCAGCAGTTACCGACAGGGTACGGACTATGGCTACACCTTC. Its protein is CASSYRQGTDYGYTF.

V is TRBV2 and J is TRBJ2-2; D may be TRBD2 (6 bases). The CDR3 consists of 14 residues. Germline values: CDR1 SNHLY, CDR2 FYNNEI. V lost 7 bases to trimming and J lost 1 base, with 10 bases between them. Here the CDR3 reads CASNRGLNTGELFF. The CDR3 nucleotides read TGTGCCAGCAATCGGGGACTGAACACCGGGGAGCTGTTTTTT.

V and J are TRBV28 and TRBJ2-1; TRBD2 agrees at 7 bases. V lost 5 bases to trimming and J lost 13 bases; unmatched junction nucleotides: 11. The CDR3 consists of 13 residues. CDR1 MDHEN and CDR2 SYDVKM come from the germline V gene. CDR3 DNA: TGTGCCAGCAGTACCGGGACTAAAAACCGTCAGTTCTTC. Translation gives CASSTGTKNRQFF.